Listed here are 17 T cell receptor beta chains from one sample, sequenced in a study of T cell changes during pregnancy in multiple sclerosis. Here immunoSEQ multiplex PCR was the method, and the copy in TCRdb shows in-frame clones only, minus some. The sample includes about 73,000 clones, under 90% of them seen just once. This sample comprised peripheral blood, obtained after pregnancy. Source of these receptors: a female donor in good health, enrolled as a control in a pregnancy study.

V usage is TRBV7-9 and J usage is TRBJ1-1; 7 bases line up with TRBD1. V shed 5 bases, J shed 2 bases, and the junction held 8 bases outside the gene matches. From germline, CDR1 is SEHNR and CDR2 FQNEAQ (reference sequence). The CDR3 contains 15 residues. DNA for the CDR3: TGTGCCAGCAGCCCAGGGGACAGCCCCAACACTGAAGCTTTCTTT. It translates to CASSPGDSPNTEAFF.

The chain links TRBV18 to TRBJ2-3, with 7 bases identical to TRBD1. The V and J ends lost 3 bases and 0 bases, in that order; junction bases with no gene match: 3. CDR3 size: 15 residues. CDR1 KGHSH and CDR2 LQKENI come from the germline V gene. The CDR3 is CASSPQTGSTDTQYF. Here the CDR3 DNA reads TGTGCCAGCTCACCCCAGACAGGGAGCACAGATACGCAGTATTTT.

The table lists this clone with a count of one. The rearrangement joins TRBV28 to TRBJ1-1, with D perhaps TRBD1 (6 bases). Germline V gives CDR1 MDHEN, CDR2 SYDVKM. Trimming removed 6 bases from V and 2 bases from J, with 19 bases in between. This CDR3 comprises 16 residues. Here the CDR3 DNA reads TGTGCCAGCAGGAGCAGGGTATCCAGGGGTAACACTGAAGCTTTCTTT. Protein: CASRSRVSRGNTEAFF.

The rearrangement joins TRBV10-3 to TRBJ1-2; D gene uncertain. The CDR3 spans 13 residues. Per the germline V gene, CDR1 is ENHRY and CDR2 is SYGVKD. The V gene lost 0 bases and the J gene lost 8 bases, with 10 bases spanning the gap. CDR3 residues: CAISESVEAGYTF. DNA of the CDR3: TGTGCCATCAGTGAGTCGGTGGAGGCCGGCTACACCTTC.

V is TRBV6-5 and J is TRBJ2-5, with D perhaps matching TRBD1 (6 bases). The CDR3 is 12 residues long. V lost 8 bases and J lost 3, with 10 bases in between. Germline CDR1 MNHEY, CDR2 SVGAGI. Here the CDR3 reads CASQGWEETQYF. CDR3 in DNA: TGTGCCAGCCAGGGGTGGGAAGAGACCCAGTACTTC.

This chain uses TRBV12-5 with TRBJ1-4; D is unresolved. The CDR3 runs 12 residues. Looked up from germline, CDR1 is LGHNT and CDR2 is FRNRAP. Trimming shortened V by 2 bases and J by 8 bases, and 6 bases separated the two germline ends. For the CDR3, the DNA is TGTGCTAGTGGTTTGACCCGGGAAAAACTGTTTTTT. Residues: CASGLTREKLFF.

The rearrangement uses TRBV29-1 and TRBJ2-2, with 7 bases that match TRBD1. The CDR3 loop spans 14 amino acids. Germline assignment: CDR1 SQVTM and CDR2 ANQGSEA. V was clipped by 7 bases and J by 1 base; unmatched bases: 6. The CDR3 loop is CSAAGTENTGELFF. CDR3 nucleotide sequence: TGCAGCGCGGCCGGGACAGAGAACACCGGGGAGCTGTTTTTT.

This clone was counted a single time. The chain carries TRBV11-3 and TRBJ1-1; D may be TRBD1 (6 bases). CDR3 length: 14 residues. The germline gives CDR1 SGHNT, CDR2 YENEEA. The ends were cut back, 1 base at V and 3 bases at J, with 9 bases in the middle. The CDR3, as DNA: TGTGCCAGCAGCTTAGTAGCAGGGGACACTGAAGCTTTCTTT. Encoded protein: CASSLVAGDTEAFF.

The table lists this clone with a few counts. This chain uses TRBV30 with TRBJ2-3; tentatively, D is TRBD1 (8 bases). The V end was cut by 8 bases, the J end by 6 bases, with 15 bases between. There are 12 residues in the CDR3. Germline CDR1 is GTSNPN and CDR2 is SVGIG (reference sequence). This CDR3 is CARDRRGDTQYF. The CDR3 bases are TGTGCCAGGGACAGGCGGGGGGATACGCAGTATTTT. Looking up the rest from reference TRBV30 and TRBJ2-3 gives the full variable domain: SQTIHQWPATLVQPVGSPLSLECTVEGTSNPNLYWYRQAAGRGLQLLFYSVGIGQISSEVPQNLSASRPQDRQFILSSKKLLLSDSGFYLCARDRRGDTQYFGPGTRLTVL.

The V gene is TRBV19, the J gene TRBJ2-7; possibly TRBD1 for D (6 bases). This CDR3 region has 11 residues. V was cut by 8 bases and J by 6 bases, with 11 bases left in between. Germline V gives CDR1 LNHDA, CDR2 SQIVND (reference sequence). CDR3 amino acids: CASSPGAEQYF. For the CDR3, the DNA is TGTGCCAGTTCTCCAGGGGCCGAGCAGTACTTC.

The genes are TRBV20-1 and TRBJ2-1, with unresolved D. The CDR3 is 11 residues long. Germline V CDR1 and CDR2: DFQATT, SNEGSKA (reference sequence). V was clipped by 6 bases and J by 7 bases, with 10 bases between them. In nucleotides, the CDR3 is TGCAGTGCGTTTGGAGCAAATGAGCAGTTCTTC. This gives the protein CSAFGANEQFF.

The chain links TRBV7-9 to TRBJ2-1; 8 bases line up with TRBD2. V gave up 0 bases and J gave up 9 bases; unmatched junction bases: 16. The CDR3 is 18 residues long. Per germline, CDR1 SEHNR and CDR2 FQNEAQ (reference sequence). The CDR3 nucleotides read TGTGCCAGCAGCTTAGCATCGAACGGAGTAGCGGGACTCGGTGAGCAGTTCTTC. Protein product: CASSLASNGVAGLGEQFF.

This chain connects TRBV30 to TRBJ1-6; 7 bases agree with TRBD1. This CDR3 has 13 amino acids. The V gene's germline CDR1 is GTSNPN and CDR2 SVGIG (reference sequence). With V trimmed by 4 bases and J by 9 bases, 6 bases remained unmatched. The CDR3 loop reads CAWTTGVGSPLHF. The CDR3 DNA follows: TGTGCCTGGACCACAGGGGTAGGTTCACCCCTCCACTTT.

This clone was seen a single time. The chain combines TRBV15 with TRBJ1-1; the match to TRBD1 covers 7 bases. The CDR3 spans 15 residues. The germline V gene has CDR1 LNHNV and CDR2 YYDKDF (reference sequence). The junction had 5 bases not matched to a gene; V was cut back by 3 bases and J by 1 base. CDR3 DNA: TGTGCCACCAGCAGGAGGGGGCAGGGGAACACTGAAGCTTTCTTT. Protein product: CATSRRGQGNTEAFF.

The chain carries TRBV30 and TRBJ1-5; possible D gene TRBD1, 5 bases. CDR1 and CDR2 (germline): GTSNPN, SVGIG (reference sequence). CDR3 size: 13 residues. V shed 2 bases and J shed 6 bases, with 11 bases lying between them. The CDR3, as DNA: TGTGCCTGGAGTAGGGCCCAGGGTCAGCCCCAGCATTTT. Protein product: CAWSRAQGQPQHF.

The chain is built from TRBV4-3 and TRBJ1-4, with 10 bases matching TRBD1. Germline V lookup: CDR1 LGHNA, CDR2 YSLEER. This CDR3 has 15 amino acids. V was clipped by 5 bases and J by 6 bases; unmatched bases: 6. The CDR3 loop reads CASSSRQGADEKLFF. DNA for the CDR3: TGCGCCAGCAGCTCCCGACAGGGGGCCGATGAAAAACTGTTTTTT.

This clone was counted many times. V usage is TRBV5-6 and J usage is TRBJ1-5, with 11 nucleotides matching TRBD1. Germline V lookup: CDR1 SGHDT, CDR2 YYEEEE. The V gene end was trimmed by 5 bases and the J gene end by 10 bases; junction bases not matched to a gene: 8. This CDR3 spans 14 amino acids. The CDR3 is CASRSGQGVGPQHF. CDR3 nucleotide sequence: TGTGCCAGCAGATCGGGACAGGGGGTAGGTCCCCAGCATTTT.